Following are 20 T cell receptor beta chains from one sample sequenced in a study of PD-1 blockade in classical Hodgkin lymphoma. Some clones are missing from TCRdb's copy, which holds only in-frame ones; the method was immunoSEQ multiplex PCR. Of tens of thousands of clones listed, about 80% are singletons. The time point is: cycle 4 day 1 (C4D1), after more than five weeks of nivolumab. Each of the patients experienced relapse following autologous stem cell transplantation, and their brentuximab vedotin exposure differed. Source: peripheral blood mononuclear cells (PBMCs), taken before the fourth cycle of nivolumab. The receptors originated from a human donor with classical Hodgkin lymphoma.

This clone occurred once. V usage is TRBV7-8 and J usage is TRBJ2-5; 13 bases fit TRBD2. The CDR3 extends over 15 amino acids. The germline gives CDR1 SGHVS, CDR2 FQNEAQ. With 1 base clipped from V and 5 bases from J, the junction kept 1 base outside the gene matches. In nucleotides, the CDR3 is TGTGCCAGCAGCTTAGTACTAGCGGGAGGGGAGACCCAGTACTTC. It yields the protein CASSLVLAGGETQYF.

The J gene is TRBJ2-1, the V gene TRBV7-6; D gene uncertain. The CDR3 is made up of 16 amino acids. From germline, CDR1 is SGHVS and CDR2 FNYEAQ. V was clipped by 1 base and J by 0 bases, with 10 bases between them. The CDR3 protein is CASSLVTLSSYNEQFF. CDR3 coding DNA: TGTGCCAGCAGCTTAGTTACACTAAGCTCCTACAATGAGCAGTTCTTC.

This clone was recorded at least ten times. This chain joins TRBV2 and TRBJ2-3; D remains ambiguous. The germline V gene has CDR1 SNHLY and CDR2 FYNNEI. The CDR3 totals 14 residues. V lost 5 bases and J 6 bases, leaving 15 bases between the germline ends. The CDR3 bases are TGTGCCAGCAGTCTTAGGCCGGTCTGGGATACGCAGTATTTT. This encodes CASSLRPVWDTQYF.

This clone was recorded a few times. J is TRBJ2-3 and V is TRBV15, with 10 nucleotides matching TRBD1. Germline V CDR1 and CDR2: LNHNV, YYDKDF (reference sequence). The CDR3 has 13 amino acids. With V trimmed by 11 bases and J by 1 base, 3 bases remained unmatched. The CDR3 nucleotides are TGTGCCGCTGGGACAGGGGGCACAGATACGCAGTATTTT. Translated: CAAGTGGTDTQYF. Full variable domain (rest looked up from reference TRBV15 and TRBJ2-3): DAMVIQNPRYQVTQFGKPVTLSCSQTLNHNVMYWYQQKSSQAPKLLFHYYDKDFNNEADTPDNFQSRRPNTSFCFLDIRSPGLGDTAMYLCAAGTGGTDTQYFGPGTRLTVL.

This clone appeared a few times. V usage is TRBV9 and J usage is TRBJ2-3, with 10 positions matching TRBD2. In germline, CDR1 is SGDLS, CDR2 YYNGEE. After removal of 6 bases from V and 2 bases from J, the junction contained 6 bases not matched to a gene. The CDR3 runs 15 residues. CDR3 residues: CASTLSGGITDTQYF. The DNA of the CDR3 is TGTGCCAGCACCCTTAGCGGGGGGATCACAGATACGCAGTATTTT.

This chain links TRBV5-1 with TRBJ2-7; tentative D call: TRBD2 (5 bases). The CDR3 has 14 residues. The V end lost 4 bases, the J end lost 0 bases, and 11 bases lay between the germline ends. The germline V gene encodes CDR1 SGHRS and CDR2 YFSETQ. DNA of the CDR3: TGCGCCAGCAGCCCTCGGGGTAGCTCCTACGAGCAGTACTTC. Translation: CASSPRGSSYEQYF.

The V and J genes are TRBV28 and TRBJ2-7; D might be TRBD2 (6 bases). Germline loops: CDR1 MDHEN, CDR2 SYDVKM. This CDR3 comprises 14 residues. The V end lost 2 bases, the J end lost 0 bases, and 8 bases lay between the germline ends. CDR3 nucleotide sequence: TGTGCCAGCAGTTTAACCGGGAGCTCCTACGAGCAGTACTTC. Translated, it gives CASSLTGSSYEQYF. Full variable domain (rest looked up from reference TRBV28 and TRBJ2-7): DVKVTQSSRYLVKRTGEKVFLECVQDMDHENMFWYRQDPGLGLRLIYFSYDVKMKEKGDIPEGYSVSREKKERFSLILESASTNQTSMYLCASSLTGSSYEQYFGPGTRLTVT.

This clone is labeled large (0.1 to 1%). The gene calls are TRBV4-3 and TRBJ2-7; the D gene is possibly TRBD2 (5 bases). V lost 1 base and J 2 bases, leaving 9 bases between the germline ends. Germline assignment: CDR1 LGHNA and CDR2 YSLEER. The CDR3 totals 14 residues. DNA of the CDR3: TGCGCCAGCAGCCAAGGAGAGGGTCCCTACGAGCAGTACTTC. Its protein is CASSQGEGPYEQYF.

CDR3 in amino acids: CASSLVRLMNTGELFF. CDR3 DNA: TGTGCCAGCAGCTTAGTGCGACTAATGAACACCGGGGAGCTGTTTTTT. V usage is TRBV7-2 and J usage is TRBJ2-2; tentatively, D is TRBD2 (5 bases). The germline V gene encodes CDR1 SGHTA and CDR2 FQGNSA. The CDR3 spans 16 residues. Between the trimmed V and J ends, which lost 1 base and 1 base, there was a span of 10 bases.

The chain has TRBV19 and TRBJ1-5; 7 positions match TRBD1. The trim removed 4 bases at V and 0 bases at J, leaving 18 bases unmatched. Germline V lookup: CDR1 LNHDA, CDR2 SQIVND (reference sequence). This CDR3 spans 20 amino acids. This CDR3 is CASSKSRALTTGDSNQPQHF. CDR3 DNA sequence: TGTGCCAGTAGTAAATCTCGGGCCCTTACCACAGGGGATAGCAATCAGCCCCAGCATTTT.

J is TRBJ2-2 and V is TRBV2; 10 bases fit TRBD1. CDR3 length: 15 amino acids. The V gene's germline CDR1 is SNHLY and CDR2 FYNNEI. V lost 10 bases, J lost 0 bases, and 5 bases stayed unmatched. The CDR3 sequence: CATKGQGANTGELFF. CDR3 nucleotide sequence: TGTGCCACCAAAGGACAGGGGGCGAACACCGGGGAGCTGTTTTTT.

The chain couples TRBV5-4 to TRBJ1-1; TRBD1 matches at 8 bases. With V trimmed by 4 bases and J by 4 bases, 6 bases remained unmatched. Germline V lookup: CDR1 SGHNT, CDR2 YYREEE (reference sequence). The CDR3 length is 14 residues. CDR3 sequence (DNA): TGTGCCAGCAGCGTAACGACAGGGGTCACTGAAGCTTTCTTT. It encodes CASSVTTGVTEAFF.

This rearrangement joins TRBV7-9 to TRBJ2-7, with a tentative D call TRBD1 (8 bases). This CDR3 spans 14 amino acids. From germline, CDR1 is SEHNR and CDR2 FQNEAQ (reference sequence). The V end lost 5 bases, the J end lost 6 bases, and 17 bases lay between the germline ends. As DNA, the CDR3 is TGTGCCAGCAGCCAGGACAGGGAGGGACTCGAGCAGTACTTC. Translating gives CASSQDREGLEQYF. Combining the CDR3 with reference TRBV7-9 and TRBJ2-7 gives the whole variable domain DTGVSQNPRHKITKRGQNVTFRCDPISEHNRLYWYRQTLGQGPEFLTYFQNEAQLEKSRLLSDRFSAERPKGSFSTLEIQRTEQGDSAMYLCASSQDREGLEQYFGPGTRLTVT.

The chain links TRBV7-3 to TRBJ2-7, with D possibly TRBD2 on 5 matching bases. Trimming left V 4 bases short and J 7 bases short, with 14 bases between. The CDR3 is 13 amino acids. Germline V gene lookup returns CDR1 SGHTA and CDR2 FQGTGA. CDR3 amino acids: CASSSLEGGEQYF. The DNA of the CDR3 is TGTGCCAGCAGCTCCCTAGAGGGTGGGGAGCAGTACTTC.

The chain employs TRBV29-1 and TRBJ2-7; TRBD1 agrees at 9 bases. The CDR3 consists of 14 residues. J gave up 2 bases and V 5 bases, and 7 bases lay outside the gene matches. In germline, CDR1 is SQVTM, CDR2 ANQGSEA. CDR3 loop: CSVLGQGVTYEQYF. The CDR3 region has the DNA TGCAGCGTTCTGGGACAGGGAGTTACCTACGAGCAGTACTTC.

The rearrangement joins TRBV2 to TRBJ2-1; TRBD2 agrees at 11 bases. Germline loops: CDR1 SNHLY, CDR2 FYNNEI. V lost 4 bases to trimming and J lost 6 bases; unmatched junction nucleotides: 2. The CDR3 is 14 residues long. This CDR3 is CASSASGGFNEQFF. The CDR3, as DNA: TGTGCCAGCAGTGCTAGCGGGGGGTTCAATGAGCAGTTCTTC.

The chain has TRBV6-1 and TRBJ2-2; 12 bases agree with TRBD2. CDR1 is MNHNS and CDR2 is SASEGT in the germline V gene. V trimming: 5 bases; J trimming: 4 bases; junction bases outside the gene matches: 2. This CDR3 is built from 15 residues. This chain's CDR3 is CASSLAGGATGELFF. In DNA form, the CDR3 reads TGTGCCAGCAGTCTAGCGGGGGGGGCCACCGGGGAGCTGTTTTTT.

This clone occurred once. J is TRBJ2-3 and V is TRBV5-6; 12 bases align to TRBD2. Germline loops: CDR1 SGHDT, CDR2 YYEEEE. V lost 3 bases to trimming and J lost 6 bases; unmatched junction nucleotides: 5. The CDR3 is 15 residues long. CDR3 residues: CASSSSGTSGDTQYF. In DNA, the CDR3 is TGTGCCAGCAGCTCAAGTGGGACTAGCGGGGATACGCAGTATTTT.

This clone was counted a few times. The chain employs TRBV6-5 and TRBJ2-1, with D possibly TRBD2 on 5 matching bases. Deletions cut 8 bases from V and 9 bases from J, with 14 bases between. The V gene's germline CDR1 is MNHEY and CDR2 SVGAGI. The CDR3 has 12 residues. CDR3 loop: CASGISGGEQFF. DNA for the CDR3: TGTGCCAGCGGAATCAGCGGCGGTGAGCAGTTCTTC.

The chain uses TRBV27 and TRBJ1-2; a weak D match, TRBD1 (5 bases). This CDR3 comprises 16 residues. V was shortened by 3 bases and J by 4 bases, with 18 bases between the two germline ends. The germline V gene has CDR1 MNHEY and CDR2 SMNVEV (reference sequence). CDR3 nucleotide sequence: TGTGCCAGCAGTTTTCGTAGTGGGACGGTCTTCTATGGCTACACCTTC. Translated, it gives CASSFRSGTVFYGYTF.